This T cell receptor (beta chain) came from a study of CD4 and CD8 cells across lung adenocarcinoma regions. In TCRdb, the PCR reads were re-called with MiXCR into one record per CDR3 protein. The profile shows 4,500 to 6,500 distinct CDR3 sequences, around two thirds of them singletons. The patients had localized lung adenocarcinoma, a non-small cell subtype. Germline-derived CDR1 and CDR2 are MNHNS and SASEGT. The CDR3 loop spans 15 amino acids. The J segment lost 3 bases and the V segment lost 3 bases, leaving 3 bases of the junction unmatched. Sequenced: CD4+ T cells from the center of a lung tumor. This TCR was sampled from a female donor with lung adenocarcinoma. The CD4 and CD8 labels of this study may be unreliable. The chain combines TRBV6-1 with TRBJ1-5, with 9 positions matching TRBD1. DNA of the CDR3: TGTGCCAGCAGTGAGGGACAGGGCCTCAATCAGCCCCAGCATTTT. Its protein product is CASSEGQGLNQPQHF.